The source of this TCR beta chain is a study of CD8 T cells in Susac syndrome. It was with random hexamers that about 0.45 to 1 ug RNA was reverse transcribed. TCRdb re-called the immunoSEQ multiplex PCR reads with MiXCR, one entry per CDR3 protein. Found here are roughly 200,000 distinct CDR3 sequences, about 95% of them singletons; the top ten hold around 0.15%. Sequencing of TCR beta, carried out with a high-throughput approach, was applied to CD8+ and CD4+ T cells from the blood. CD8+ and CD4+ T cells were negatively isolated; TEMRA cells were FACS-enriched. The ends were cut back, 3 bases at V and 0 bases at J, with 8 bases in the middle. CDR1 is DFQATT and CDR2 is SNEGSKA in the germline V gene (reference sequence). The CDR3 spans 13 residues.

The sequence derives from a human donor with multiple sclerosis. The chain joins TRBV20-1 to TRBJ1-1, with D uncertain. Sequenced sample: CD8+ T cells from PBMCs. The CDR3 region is CSAREELNTEAFF. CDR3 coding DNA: TGCAGTGCTAGGGAAGAGCTGAACACTGAAGCTTTCTTT.